One sample yielded the 10 T cell receptor beta chains listed below, sequenced in a study of T cells in Graves' hyperthyroidism and ophthalmopathy. The investigators amplified TCR beta CDR3 regions from RNA transcripts. A set of HTBI primers served as the primers for a first-round RT-PCR of the TCR CDR3. From the multiplex PCR reads, TCRdb called clonotypes with MiXCR, one entry per CDR3 protein. The data hold roughly 110,000 distinct CDR3 sequences, with about 16% observed a single time. The sequencing sample was made of blood. The receptors come from a woman aged 45-59 years with Graves' hyperthyroidism.

Details on this clonotype: One junction end does not reproduce the germline sequence, and a read error may be involved. The genes are TRBV7-9 and TRBJ1-5; possibly TRBD1 for D (6 bases). The CDR3 totals 15 residues. Germline V gene lookup returns CDR1 SEHNR and CDR2 FQNEAQ (reference sequence). Written as DNA, the CDR3 is TGTGCCAGCAGTTTAGTTCAAGGGGGGCTTCAGCCCCAGCATTTT. Translation: CASSLVQGGLQPQHF.

The genes are TRBV2 and TRBJ2-3, with 7 positions matching TRBD2. This CDR3 is 14 amino acids long. After removal of 6 bases from V and 2 bases from J, the junction contained 5 bases not matched to a gene. Germline-derived CDR1 and CDR2 are SNHLY and FYNNEI. The CDR3 DNA reads TGTGCCAGCAGGGCGGGGGAACACACAGATACGCAGTATTTT. The encoded protein is CASRAGEHTDTQYF.

This clonotype was recorded at least ten times. The V call is TRBV7-3, the J call TRBJ2-3, with 9 bases identical to TRBD1. V was pared by 3 bases and J by 5 bases, with 6 bases of the junction left unmatched. Per the germline V gene, CDR1 is SGHTA and CDR2 is FQGTGA. The CDR3 is 15 residues long. The chain's CDR3 is CASSFKGQGIDTQYF. CDR3 nucleotide sequence: TGTGCCAGCAGCTTTAAGGGACAGGGAATAGATACGCAGTATTTT. The full variable domain, its missing parts supplied by reference TRBV7-3 and TRBJ2-3, is GAGVSQTPSNKVTEKGKYVELRCDPISGHTALYWYRQSLGQGPEFLIYFQGTGAADDSGLPNDRFFAVRPEGSVSTLKIQRTERGDSAVYLCASSFKGQGIDTQYFGPGTRLTVL.

This clonotype was detected many times. The chain joins TRBV20-1 to TRBJ2-7; D unclear. Germline V gene data show CDR1 as DFQATT and CDR2 as SNEGSKA (reference sequence). This CDR3 region has 13 residues. The V gene lost 2 bases and the J gene lost 2 bases, with 10 bases spanning the gap. The DNA for the CDR3 is TGCAGTGCTAGAACCGACGAGACCTACGAGCAGTACTTC. It codes for CSARTDETYEQYF.

Ten or more counts support this clonotype. J is TRBJ2-5 and V is TRBV19; D unclear. The CDR3 loop spans 15 amino acids. The germline gives CDR1 LNHDA, CDR2 SQIVND (reference sequence). V gave up 3 bases and J gave up 1 base, with 12 bases separating them. CDR3 sequence reads: CASSISGSLQETQYF. CDR3 nucleotide sequence: TGTGCCAGTAGTATTTCGGGCAGCCTCCAAGAGACCCAGTACTTC.

This clonotype was recorded a few times. The chain links TRBV27 to TRBJ2-7, with D unclear. V was pared by 3 bases and J by 0 bases, with 12 bases between. From germline, CDR1 is MNHEY and CDR2 SMNVEV (reference sequence). This CDR3 has 15 amino acids. CDR3 in amino acids: CASSFGTVSSYEQYF. The CDR3 coding sequence is TGTGCCAGCAGTTTTGGCACCGTAAGCTCCTACGAGCAGTACTTC.

This clonotype has ten or more counts. The chain employs TRBV6-1 and TRBJ2-5; D remains unclear. CDR3 length equals 18 residues. Deletions cut 1 base from V and 5 bases from J, with 23 bases between. Germline V gene data show CDR1 as MNHNS and CDR2 as SASEGT. CDR3 amino acids: CASSEGNRAYGWVETQYF. The CDR3 DNA reads as TGTGCCAGCAGTGAAGGAAATCGGGCATACGGTTGGGTGGAGACCCAGTACTTC.

The chain carries TRBV5-5 and TRBJ1-2, with a tentative D call TRBD1 (6 bases). CDR3 length: 13 amino acids. Germline CDR1 SGHKS, CDR2 YYEKEE (reference sequence). Between the trimmed V and J ends, which lost 0 bases and 7 bases, there was a span of 10 bases. The CDR3 DNA reads as TGTGCCAGCAGCTTGGACGGGGGCGGTGGCTACACCTTC. Its translation is CASSLDGGGGYTF.

Many counts were recorded for this clonotype. This rearrangement joins TRBV5-1 to TRBJ2-1; 10 positions agree with TRBD2. J lost 7 bases, V lost 4 bases, and 8 bases had no gene match. The CDR3 runs to 15 residues. From germline, CDR1 is SGHRS and CDR2 YFSETQ. Written as DNA, the CDR3 is TGCGCCAGCAGCCTCAGCGGGAGGGCCATAAATGAGCAGTTCTTC. It translates to CASSLSGRAINEQFF. The whole variable domain, remainder taken from reference TRBV5-1 and TRBJ2-1, is KAGVTQTPRYLIKTRGQQVTLSCSPISGHRSVSWYQQTPGQGLQFLFEYFSETQRNKGNFPGRFSGRQFSNSRSEMNVSTLELGDSALYLCASSLSGRAINEQFFGPGTRLTVL.

J is TRBJ2-1 and V is TRBV2; 11 bases map to TRBD2. The CDR3 is 14 amino acids. V dropped 4 bases and J dropped 4; count of bases not matched to a gene: 0. From germline, CDR1 is SNHLY and CDR2 FYNNEI. CDR3: CASSGLAGYNEQFF. In DNA, the CDR3 is TGTGCCAGCAGTGGACTAGCGGGGTACAATGAGCAGTTCTTC.